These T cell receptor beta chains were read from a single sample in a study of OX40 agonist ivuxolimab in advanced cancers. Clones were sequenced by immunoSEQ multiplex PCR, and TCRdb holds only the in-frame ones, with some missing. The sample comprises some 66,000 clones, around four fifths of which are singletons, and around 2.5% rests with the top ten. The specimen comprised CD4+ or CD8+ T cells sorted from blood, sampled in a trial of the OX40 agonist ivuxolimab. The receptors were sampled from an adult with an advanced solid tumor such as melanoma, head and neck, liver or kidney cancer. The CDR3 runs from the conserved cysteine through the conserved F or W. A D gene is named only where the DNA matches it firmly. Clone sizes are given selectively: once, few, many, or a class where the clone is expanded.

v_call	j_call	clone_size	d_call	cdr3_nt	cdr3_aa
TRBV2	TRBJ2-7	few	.	TGTGCCAGCAGCTTCGACACCACCCGGGACTTC	CASSFDTTRDF
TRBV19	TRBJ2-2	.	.	TGTGCCAGTAGTATCGAACAGGGCAGCACCGGGGAGCTGTTTTTT	CASSIEQGSTGELFF
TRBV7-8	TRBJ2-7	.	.	TGTGCCAGCAGCTTAGGGAGTAACATTTTGGCCTACGAGCAGTACTTC	CASSLGSNILAYEQYF
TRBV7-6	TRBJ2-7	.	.	TGTGCCAGCAGCATTTCCCACGAAACCTCCTACGAGCAGTACTTC	CASSISHETSYEQYF
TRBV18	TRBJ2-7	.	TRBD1	TGTGCCAGCTCACCATGGGACAGGAGCTCCTACGAGCAGTACTTC	CASSPWDRSSYEQYF
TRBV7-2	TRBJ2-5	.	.	TGTGCCAGCAGCTTAGACCCTTACATTGAGACCCAGTACTTC	CASSLDPYIETQYF
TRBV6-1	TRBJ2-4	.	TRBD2	TGTGCCAGCAGTGAAGTTGGGGAACTAGGACTAGCGGGAAGGGACATTCAGTACTTC	CASSEVGELGLAGRDIQYF
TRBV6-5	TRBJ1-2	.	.	TGTGCCAGCAGTGCAGGTGATTATGGCTACACCTTC	CASSAGDYGYTF
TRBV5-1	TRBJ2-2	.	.	TGCGCCAGCAGCTTGCCCGAGGGGCGGAGGAACACCGGGGAGCTGTTTTTT	CASSLPEGRRNTGELFF
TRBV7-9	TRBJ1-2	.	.	TGTGCCAGCAGCCAAGATGCGGGGGTCGGATATGGCTACACCTTC	CASSQDAGVGYGYTF
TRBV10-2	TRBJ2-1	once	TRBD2	TGCGCCAGCCGTACTAGCGGGAGTGGGGATGAGCAGTTCTTC	CASRTSGSGDEQFF
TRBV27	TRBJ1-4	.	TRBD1	TGTGCCAGCAGTGTACAGGGGTTCGGAAAACTGTTTTTT	CASSVQGFGKLFF